This entry describes one TCR beta chain. What it binds is unknown. The record originates from a study of T cell clones after liver transplantation. Findings and limits, study-wide: Donor-reactive sequences fell more than third party-reactive ones, suggesting partial deletion.

Clones were read by immunoSEQ multiplex PCR, and TCRdb kept only the in-frame ones, dropping some. The sample records tens of thousands of clones, 71% being singletons. The CDR3 is made up of 13 amino acids. Looked up from germline, CDR1 is GTSNPN and CDR2 is SVGIG (reference sequence). The V end was cut by 0 bases, the J end by 7 bases, with 10 bases between. This chain links TRBV30 with TRBJ2-1, with a possible D match to TRBD2 (7 bases). The TCR sequence derives from a human donor who received a liver transplant. Sequencing was performed on CD4+ T cells from blood, taken before liver transplant. The CDR3 coding sequence is TGTGCCTGGAGTGTAGGGGGGGCAAATGAGCAGTTCTTC. Translation gives CAWSVGGANEQFF.